The next 18 T cell receptor beta chains were all read from a single sample in a study of T cell repertoires in cytomegalovirus infection. A single record per CDR3 protein comes from TCRdb applying MiXCR to the reads. The sample yields some 480,000 distinct CDR3 sequences, about 33% seen once. The antigens for these receptors are not known. The input for sequencing was cultured PBMCs, taken from culture after CMV antigen stimulation. The receptor source for this set is a human donor in good health (CMV status not recorded). Some clones in this sample may be carry-over from other donors' samples.

In its sample, this clonotype was seen a few times. In nucleotides, the CDR3 is TGTGCCAGCAGCTCCTCCCGGACTAGCGGGACAACCTACGAGCAGTACTTC. Amino acid sequence: CASSSSRTSGTTYEQYF. The chain is built from TRBV7-2 and TRBJ2-7; 12 positions agree with TRBD2. This CDR3 spans 17 amino acids. J lost 2 bases, V lost 4 bases, and 9 bases had no gene match. CDR1 is SGHTA, CDR2 FQGNSA, per germline.

This clonotype was recorded a few times. V usage is TRBV19 and J usage is TRBJ2-7; a possible D gene is TRBD1 (6 bases). CDR1 LNHDA and CDR2 SQIVND come from the germline V gene (reference sequence). The CDR3 has 13 amino acids. Trimming shortened V by 6 bases and J by 9 bases, and 18 bases separated the two germline ends. CDR3: CASSLPTGTGQYF. CDR3 sequence (DNA): TGTGCCAGTAGCTTACCGACAGGAACAGGGCAGTACTTC.

CDR3 sequence: CAAKRESSYNEQFF. CDR3 bases: TGTGCCGCCAAGCGGGAAAGCTCCTACAATGAGCAGTTCTTC. The chain links TRBV10-3 to TRBJ2-1; the match to TRBD2 covers 7 bases. The CDR3 runs 14 residues. The germline gives CDR1 ENHRY, CDR2 SYGVKD. V shed 11 bases and J 0 bases; nucleotides not matched to a gene: 7.

The chain links TRBV7-9 to TRBJ1-1, with D unclear. The length of the CDR3 is 14 residues. Between the trimmed V and J ends, which lost 1 base and 1 base, there was a span of 7 bases. The germline V gene has CDR1 SEHNR and CDR2 FQNEAQ (reference sequence). The CDR3 nucleotides read TGTGCCAGCAGCTTAGGTCCGGCGAACACTGAAGCTTTCTTT. It is translated as CASSLGPANTEAFF.

As DNA, the CDR3 is TGCGCCAGCAGCCCACGGACAGGGCCCATGAACACTGAAGCTTTCTTT. The encoded protein is CASSPRTGPMNTEAFF. The chain recombines TRBV5-1 with TRBJ1-1, with 8 bases lining up with TRBD1. CDR3 size: 16 residues. CDR1 is SGHRS, CDR2 YFSETQ, per germline. V trimming: 4 bases; J trimming: 0 bases; junction bases outside the gene matches: 8.

This rearrangement joins TRBV4-1 to TRBJ1-2; D uncertain. CDR1 is MGHRA, CDR2 YSYEKL, per germline. This CDR3 has 14 residues. Trimming stripped 1 base from V and 4 bases from J, with 10 bases between. CDR3 sequence (DNA): TGCGCCAGCAGCCAAGCGGAAAGCTTCTATGGCTACACCTTC. It yields the protein CASSQAESFYGYTF.

J is TRBJ1-4 and V is TRBV20-1, with TRBD1 matching over 9 bases. Germline V gene data show CDR1 as DFQATT and CDR2 as SNEGSKA (reference sequence). The CDR3 is made up of 12 amino acids. Trimming took 6 bases from V and 13 from J; bases not matched to a gene: 9. The CDR3 is CSAPGQGPGLFF. CDR3 sequence (DNA): TGCAGTGCCCCGGGACAGGGTCCAGGACTGTTTTTT.

For the CDR3, the DNA is TGTGCCAGCAGCTCCAGGACAGTCATGAACACTGAAGCTTTCTTT. As protein: CASSSRTVMNTEAFF. The J gene is TRBJ1-1, the V gene TRBV11-3; TRBD1 might be the D (6 bases). The V end lost 4 bases, the J end lost 0 bases, and 12 bases lay between the germline ends. The CDR3 covers 15 residues. Germline values: CDR1 SGHNT, CDR2 YENEEA.

This clonotype was counted between two and nine times. V usage is TRBV27 and J usage is TRBJ2-1, with D possibly being TRBD2 (5 bases). Per the germline V gene, CDR1 is MNHEY and CDR2 is SMNVEV (reference sequence). The ends were cut back, 1 base at V and 1 base at J, with 23 bases in the middle. The CDR3 covers 20 residues. In DNA form, the CDR3 reads TGTGCCAGCAGTTTATGTCCCCGGCGTGCGGGCGGTCTGTCCTACAATGAGCAGTTCTTC. This translates into CASSLCPRRAGGLSYNEQFF.

J is TRBJ1-2 and V is TRBV20-1; TRBD1 is a possible D gene (6 bases). The CDR3 totals 15 residues. Germline V gives CDR1 DFQATT, CDR2 SNEGSKA (reference sequence). The V end lost 0 bases, the J end lost 7 bases, and 18 bases lay between the germline ends. Written as DNA, the CDR3 is TGCAGTGCTAGAGATCTAAAGGGGGTCGGTGGTGGCTACACCTTC. Translation gives CSARDLKGVGGGYTF.

This chain links TRBV6-2 or TRBV6-3 with TRBJ1-1; 8 bases are a match to TRBD1. The CDR3 has 14 amino acids. Germline V gene lookup returns CDR1 MNHEY and CDR2 SVGEGT. Unmatched junction bases numbered 12, after V lost 5 bases and J lost 10 bases. The CDR3 protein is CASSPSWQGARAFF. As DNA, the CDR3 is TGTGCCAGCAGTCCCTCCTGGCAGGGGGCACGAGCTTTCTTT.

The V call is TRBV7-9, the J call TRBJ2-1, with a weak D call TRBD2 (6 bases). CDR1 and CDR2 from the germline V gene are SEHNR and FQNEAQ (reference sequence). There are 12 residues in the CDR3. V shed 10 bases and J shed 9 bases, with 16 bases lying between them. CDR3 sequence reads: CATRLVGGEQFF. CDR3 nucleotide sequence: TGTGCCACCAGACTAGTAGGTGGTGAGCAGTTCTTC.

The chain employs TRBV7-3 and TRBJ1-4, with unresolved D. Germline-derived CDR1 and CDR2 are SGHTA and FQGTGA. Deletions cut 2 bases from V and 5 bases from J, with 6 bases between. The CDR3 consists of 13 residues. In DNA, the CDR3 is TGTGCCAGCAGCTTAGGCAGGAATGAAAAACTGTTTTTT. This translates into CASSLGRNEKLFF.

This clonotype was recorded many times. CDR3 amino acids: CATLSQGRGKKYF. The CDR3 nucleotides read TGTGCCACCTTGAGTCAGGGACGTGGGAAGAAATATTTT. V usage is TRBV7-8 and J usage is TRBJ2-3; D could derive from TRBD1 or TRBD2 (5 bases each). This CDR3 has 13 amino acids. The V and J ends lost 10 bases and 15 bases respectively, with 26 bases between them. The germline CDR1 and CDR2 sequences are SGHVS and FQNEAQ.

The chain uses TRBV6-2 or TRBV6-3 and TRBJ2-5; possibly TRBD2 for D (5 bases). Germline V gene sequence: CDR1 MNHEY, CDR2 SVGEGT. Trimming removed 10 bases at V and 6 bases at J, with 18 bases between. The CDR3 is 13 residues long. The CDR3 loop is CATMQRLPKTQYF. The CDR3 nucleotides are TGTGCCACCATGCAGCGGCTGCCGAAGACCCAGTACTTC.

The chain links TRBV24-1 to TRBJ2-1; D possibly corresponds to TRBD1 (6 bases). V was trimmed by 5 bases and J by 2 bases, leaving 12 bases between them. The CDR3 runs 15 residues. The V gene's germline CDR1 is KGHDR and CDR2 SFDVKD. The CDR3 DNA follows: TGTGCCACCAGTGTAGTGGGGGCGACCTACAATGAGCAGTTCTTC. Translated, it gives CATSVVGATYNEQFF.

About this clonotype: A read error is possible here, since a much larger clone lies one base away. The chain recombines TRBV7-2 with TRBJ1-5; no clear D. This CDR3 is built from 14 residues. The germline V gene has CDR1 SGHTA and CDR2 FQGNSA. The CDR3 nucleotides are TGTGACAGCAGCTTAGTCGGTAGGGATCAGCCCCAGCATTTT. It specifies CDSSLVGRDQPQHF.

This clonotype appeared a few times. The V gene is TRBV5-4, the J gene TRBJ2-1; D remains unclear. Trimming removed 1 base at V and 7 bases at J, with 3 bases between. The CDR3 length is 11 residues. The V gene's germline CDR1 is SGHNT and CDR2 YYREEE (reference sequence). The CDR3 is CASSLKNEQFF. In nucleotides, the CDR3 is TGTGCCAGCAGCTTGAAGAATGAGCAGTTCTTC.